These 17 T cell receptor beta chains originate from one sample sequenced in a study of beta chain features in type 1 diabetes. The authors reverse transcribed all of the isolated RNA, so sequencing captured expressed TCRB transcripts. TCRdb's copy holds only in-frame clones and misses some; the assay was immunoSEQ multiplex PCR. The sample has roughly 400,000 clones; more than 12% are singletons. The sample taken for sequencing was naive CD4+ T cells from blood. The origin of the receptors is a woman under 30 in good health.

The chain links TRBV4-1 to TRBJ2-1; a weak D match, TRBD2 (6 bases). The ends were cut back, 0 bases at V and 0 bases at J, with 15 bases in the middle. The length of the CDR3 is 18 residues. CDR1 MGHRA and CDR2 YSYEKL come from the germline V gene. The CDR3 loop is CASSQDSGLSASYNEQFF. CDR3 sequence (DNA): TGCGCCAGCAGCCAAGATAGCGGTCTATCCGCCTCCTACAATGAGCAGTTCTTC.

This clone was observed a handful of times. The chain links TRBV7-2 to TRBJ1-5, with 7 bases that match TRBD1. The CDR3 extends over 13 amino acids. Germline CDR1 and CDR2: SGHTA and FQGNSA. V shed 6 bases, J shed 4 bases, and the junction held 3 bases outside the gene matches. The CDR3 sequence is CASSGQENQPQHF. The CDR3 DNA sequence: TGTGCCAGCAGTGGACAGGAGAATCAGCCCCAGCATTTT.

V and J are TRBV30 and TRBJ2-1; 15 nucleotides line up with TRBD2. The V gene's germline CDR1 is GTSNPN and CDR2 SVGIG (reference sequence). This CDR3 region has 13 residues. V lost 5 bases to trimming and J lost 9 bases; unmatched junction nucleotides: 2. CDR3 loop: CAWGLAGGTEQFF. The CDR3, as DNA: TGTGCCTGGGGACTAGCGGGAGGGACTGAGCAGTTCTTC.

This clone occurred a few times. This rearrangement joins TRBV4-3 to TRBJ2-5; D is perhaps TRBD1 (6 bases). The V gene lost 4 bases and the J gene lost 4 bases, with 10 bases spanning the gap. Germline CDR1 reads LGHNA; CDR2 reads YSLEER. CDR3 size: 13 residues. CDR3 loop: CASSPSRGETQYF. In nucleotides, the CDR3 is TGCGCCAGCAGCCCTTCCAGGGGAGAGACCCAGTACTTC.

This clone was observed a handful of times. The V and J genes are TRBV23-1 and TRBJ1-5; no clear D. TRBV23-1 has ORF status, its function being uncertain. V lost 0 bases and J lost 4, with 13 bases in between. The length of the CDR3 is 16 residues. The CDR3 spells CASSQSSGRENQPQHF. CDR3 nucleotide sequence: TGCGCCAGCAGTCAATCGAGCGGGCGGGAGAATCAGCCCCAGCATTTT.

This clone was seen a few times. The chain combines TRBV29-1 with TRBJ1-2; 11 bases align to TRBD1. Germline V CDR1 and CDR2: SQVTM, ANQGSEA. V lost 3 bases to trimming and J lost 7 bases; unmatched junction nucleotides: 7. The length of the CDR3 is 14 residues. The CDR3 DNA is TGCAGCGTTGACAATCGGGGACAGGGGGGTGGCTACACCTTC. Translation gives CSVDNRGQGGGYTF.

This chain connects TRBV11-2 to TRBJ2-7; D is possibly TRBD2 (6 bases). The CDR3 extends over 14 amino acids. V was trimmed by 6 bases and J by 0 bases, leaving 12 bases between them. From germline, CDR1 is SGHAT and CDR2 FQNNGV. The CDR3 spells CASSMGLSSYEQYF. The DNA for the CDR3 is TGTGCCAGCAGTATGGGACTGAGCTCCTACGAGCAGTACTTC.

The chain links TRBV30 to TRBJ2-5, with a weak D call TRBD2 (5 bases). With 1 base removed from V and 2 bases from J, the gap between germline ends came to 8 bases. The CDR3 has 13 residues. Germline-derived CDR1 and CDR2 are GTSNPN and SVGIG (reference sequence). The chain's CDR3 is CAWSGRGQETQYF. CDR3 in DNA: TGTGCCTGGAGTGGCCGGGGTCAAGAGACCCAGTACTTC.

The chain couples TRBV15 to TRBJ2-2, with 10 nucleotides matching TRBD2. This CDR3 comprises 16 residues. Germline V gene sequence: CDR1 LNHNV, CDR2 YYDKDF (reference sequence). Unmatched junction bases numbered 1, after V lost 2 bases and J lost 1 base. The CDR3 region has the DNA TGTGCCACCAGCAGATTAGCGGGAGGGAACACCGGGGAGCTGTTTTTT. Amino acid sequence: CATSRLAGGNTGELFF.

In this sample, this clone turned up a few times. J is TRBJ1-3 and V is TRBV7-9, with D possibly being TRBD1 (6 bases). The CDR3 runs to 15 residues. The germline V and J ends were trimmed by 2 bases and 8 bases, with 16 bases remaining between them. The germline V gene encodes CDR1 SEHNR and CDR2 FQNEAQ (reference sequence). CDR3 DNA sequence: TGTGCCAGCAGCTTAAGGGAGACAGGACTCGACACCATATATTTT. This gives the protein CASSLRETGLDTIYF.

The sample holds a few counts of this clone. The chain is built from TRBV14 and TRBJ2-5; D is perhaps TRBD2 (5 bases). Germline V gene lookup returns CDR1 SGHDN and CDR2 FVKESK. The CDR3 is 17 residues long. Trimming shortened V by 0 bases and J by 3 bases, and 17 bases separated the two germline ends. For the CDR3, the DNA is TGTGCCAGCAGCCAAGATTTTCCCCTGAGGGTTGAAGAGACCCAGTACTTC. Protein product: CASSQDFPLRVEETQYF.

The chain couples TRBV13 to TRBJ1-2; TRBD1 is a possible D gene (5 bases). Deletions cut 7 bases from V and 8 bases from J, with 14 bases between. Germline assignment: CDR1 PRHDT and CDR2 FYEKMQ (reference sequence). This CDR3 is built from 12 residues. The CDR3 here is CASTEGQGGYTF. For the CDR3, the DNA is TGTGCCAGCACCGAAGGGCAGGGAGGCTACACCTTC.

This chain links TRBV30 with TRBJ1-1, with 7 bases lining up with TRBD1. Germline values: CDR1 GTSNPN, CDR2 SVGIG (reference sequence). The junction had 11 bases not matched to a gene; V was cut back by 6 bases and J by 10 bases. The CDR3 covers 12 residues. CDR3 in DNA: TGTGCCTGCACACAGGGGAATGCTCGAGCTTTCTTT. Translated, it gives CACTQGNARAFF.

The chain employs TRBV30 and TRBJ2-5, with D possibly being TRBD1 (6 bases). This CDR3 contains 14 residues. V gave up 4 bases and J gave up 1 base, with 13 bases separating them. Germline V gene lookup returns CDR1 GTSNPN and CDR2 SVGIG (reference sequence). Here the CDR3 DNA reads TGTGCCTGGATAGACAGGCCCCCCCAAGAGACCCAGTACTTC. Translation: CAWIDRPPQETQYF. Looking up the rest from reference TRBV30 and TRBJ2-5 gives the full variable domain: SQTIHQWPATLVQPVGSPLSLECTVEGTSNPNLYWYRQAAGRGLQLLFYSVGIGQISSEVPQNLSASRPQDRQFILSSKKLLLSDSGFYLCAWIDRPPQETQYFGPGTRLLVL.

This clone was counted between two and nine times. The J gene is TRBJ2-7, the V gene TRBV7-9; 10 bases align to TRBD1. From germline, CDR1 is SEHNR and CDR2 FQNEAQ (reference sequence). The junction had 12 bases not matched to a gene; V was cut back by 5 bases and J by 2 bases. The CDR3 totals 17 residues. The CDR3 sequence is CASSLPGQGPHAYEQYF. CDR3 DNA: TGTGCCAGCAGCCTTCCGGGACAGGGGCCTCACGCCTACGAGCAGTACTTC.

This clone showed up just a few times. V and J are TRBV4-2 and TRBJ2-1; the match to TRBD2 covers 8 bases. Germline loops: CDR1 LGHNA, CDR2 YNFKEQ. Losses at the gene ends were 1 base for V and 7 bases for J; bases not matched to a gene: 12. This CDR3 is built from 17 residues. Here the CDR3 reads CASSQAPGLGLLNEQFF. The CDR3 coding sequence is TGTGCCAGCAGCCAAGCCCCGGGACTAGGGTTGTTAAATGAGCAGTTCTTC.

V is TRBV5-1 and J is TRBJ2-5; TRBD2 might be the D (5 bases). This CDR3 spans 15 amino acids. The V gene lost 4 bases and the J gene lost 5 bases, with 18 bases spanning the gap. Per the germline V gene, CDR1 is SGHRS and CDR2 is YFSETQ. The CDR3 DNA follows: TGCGCCAGCAGCGACGGACTTCGGGAAGGGGAGACCCAGTACTTC. Its protein is CASSDGLREGETQYF.